The present T cell receptor (beta chain) was sequenced within a study of tissue T cells after allogeneic stem cell transplantation. Generated by immunoSEQ multiplex PCR, the TCRdb table keeps only in-frame clones and is missing some. The sample carries about 48,000 clones, around 72% recorded once. This CDR3 contains 11 residues. Between the trimmed V and J ends, which lost 0 bases and 4 bases, there was a span of 0 bases. Germline V gene lookup returns CDR1 NSQYPW and CDR2 LRSPGD (reference sequence). Points from the study as a whole: Anatomically similar tissues had similar TCR repertoires within each patient. Tissue-detected TCR repertoire was only partly captured by blood and spleen T cells. Which tissue TCRs were alloreactive or antigen-specific was not determined. Some clones might be persisting host cells.

This clone was detected only a few times. What it recognizes is unknown. Genes here carry mouse names. The sequence runs out 1 residue before the end of the CDR3; the remainder is reconstructed from the germline J gene. The chain couples TRBV1 to TRBJ1-1; D call uncertain. The sequencing sample was made of sorted cells pooled from one or two spleens. The clonotype was recovered from a pool of C57BL/6 mice in good health. CDR3 DNA, as far as it was read: TGCACCTGCAGTGCAGACACAGAAGTCTTC. It specifies CTCSADTEVF. The whole CDR3 reads CTCSADTEVFF.